This T cell receptor (beta chain) was captured by sequencing in a study of blood T cell repertoires in COVID-19. Looking at the study overall: Sites across the United States, Italy and Spain contributed samples from acute and convalescent COVID-19. T cells, B-cell-depleted T cells, or PBMCs provided the cDNA or gDNA that served as material.

The CDR3 runs 15 residues. CDR1 is SGDLS and CDR2 is YYNGEE in the germline V gene. Losses at the gene ends were 4 bases for V and 5 bases for J; bases not matched to a gene: 4. Authors' data handling: The assay estimated nucleated cells by amplifying reference gene primers. Profiling relied on immunoSEQ multiplex PCR, and the TCRdb table lists in-frame clones only, not all of them. V and J calls plus clone size are reproduced from that table; the DNA served to infer D and trimming. The sample yields hundreds of thousands of clones, more than 70% seen once. The TCR comes from a woman aged 45-60 years with acute or convalescent COVID-19. The chain is built from TRBV9 and TRBJ2-5; 14 bases line up with TRBD2. The sequenced material came from peripheral blood. CDR3 sequence (DNA): TGTGCCAGCAGCCCAGGGACTAGCGGGAGTGAGACCCAGTACTTC. Encoded protein: CASSPGTSGSETQYF.